The rows below give T cell receptor beta chains drawn from one sample of a study of cytomegalovirus exposure and HLA in healthy donors. Measured with immunoSEQ multiplex PCR; TCRdb has only the in-frame clones, and not every one. Recorded here are about 210,000 clones; the top ten clones represent more than 0.75%. The sequenced sample was PBMCs. The receptors stem from a woman aged 30 to 39 in good health and CMV-seropositive. Both conserved end residues are part of each CDR3. The D gene is left open where the match is weak.

CDR3: CASSRHGQGSYEQYF
DNA: TGTGCCAGCAGCCGTCACGGGCAGGGATCCTACGAGCAGTACTTC
D: .
V: TRBV5-8
J: TRBJ2-7

CDR3: CASSLGADNTGELFF
DNA: TGCGCCAGCAGCTTGGGAGCGGATAACACCGGGGAGCTGTTTTTT
D: .
V: TRBV5-1
J: TRBJ2-2

CDR3: CASSASSGPYEQYF
DNA: TGTGCCAGCAGTGCGTCTAGCGGGCCCTACGAGCAGTACTTC
D: TRBD2
V: TRBV6-5
J: TRBJ2-7

CDR3: CASRAGSEGYTF
DNA: TGTGCCAGCAGGGCCGGGAGCGAGGGCTACACCTTC
D: .
V: TRBV2
J: TRBJ1-2

CDR3: CASSEYPSNYGYTF
DNA: TGTGCCAGCAGTGAGTACCCCAGTAACTATGGCTACACCTTC
D: .
V: TRBV2
J: TRBJ1-2

CDR3: CASSQFGAGNTIYF
DNA: TGCGCCAGCAGCCAATTCGGGGCTGGAAACACCATATATTTT
D: .
V: TRBV4-1
J: TRBJ1-3

CDR3: CASSLTGTGYYYGYTF
DNA: TGCGCCAGCAGCCTAACCGGGACAGGATATTACTATGGCTACACCTTC
D: TRBD1
V: TRBV5-1
J: TRBJ1-2

CDR3: CASRPTGNTEAFF
DNA: TGTGCCAGCAGACCTACAGGGAACACTGAAGCTTTCTTT
D: .
V: TRBV7-9
J: TRBJ1-1

CDR3: CASSCGDTDCRSGANVLTF
DNA: TGCGCCAGCAGCTGTGGGGACACCGACTGCCGCTCTGGGGCCAACGTCCTGACTTTC
D: .
V: TRBV5-1
J: TRBJ2-6

CDR3: CASVTGLGNEKLFF
DNA: TGTGCCAGCGTCACAGGGCTGGGTAATGAAAAACTGTTTTTT
D: .
V: TRBV2
J: TRBJ1-4

CDR3: CASSLVGVRVSYNSPLHF
DNA: TGCGCCAGCAGCTTGGTAGGGGTACGGGTCTCCTATAATTCACCCCTCCACTTT
D: .
V: TRBV5-1
J: TRBJ1-6

CDR3: CAITSGTHNEQFF
DNA: TGTGCCATCACGAGCGGGACCCACAATGAGCAGTTCTTC
D: TRBD2
V: TRBV10-3
J: TRBJ2-1

CDR3: CAWSPTRLTDTQYF
DNA: TGTGCCTGGAGTCCGACTAGACTGACAGATACGCAGTATTTT
D: .
V: TRBV30
J: TRBJ2-3

CDR3: CSVQGMDTEAFF
DNA: TGCAGCGTTCAGGGGATGGACACTGAAGCTTTCTTT
D: .
V: TRBV29-1
J: TRBJ1-1

CDR3: CASSYAGGPSGEQYF
DNA: TGTGCCAGCAGTTACGCGGGAGGGCCCTCGGGGGAGCAGTACTTC
D: TRBD2
V: TRBV6-5
J: TRBJ2-7

CDR3: CASSETGQGALTLHF
DNA: TGTGCCAGCAGTGAGACGGGACAGGGGGCGTTAACCCTCCACTTT
D: TRBD1
V: TRBV2
J: TRBJ1-6

CDR3: CASSFNRGSLETQYF
DNA: TGTGCCAGCAGCTTTAACAGGGGTTCCCTAGAGACCCAGTACTTC
D: TRBD1
V: TRBV7-8
J: TRBJ2-5

CDR3: CASSVGVEETQYF
DNA: TGTGCCAGCTCTGTAGGGGTGGAAGAGACCCAGTACTTC
D: .
V: TRBV18
J: TRBJ2-5

CDR3: CASSPKPQVNNQPQHF
DNA: TGTGCCAGCAGTCCCAAACCCCAGGTGAACAATCAGCCCCAGCATTTT
D: .
V: TRBV27
J: TRBJ1-5

CDR3: CASSEDSRGQETQYF
DNA: TGCGCCAGCAGTGAGGACAGCCGGGGGCAAGAGACCCAGTACTTC
D: .
V: TRBV10-1
J: TRBJ2-5

CDR3: CASSQSPRGGWETQYF
DNA: TGTGCCAGCAGCCAATCACCTAGGGGAGGGTGGGAGACCCAGTACTTC
D: TRBD2
V: TRBV4-2
J: TRBJ2-5

CDR3: CASSVVLRGTGVSGANVLTF
DNA: TGTGCCAGCAGCGTAGTCCTAAGGGGGACAGGGGTATCTGGGGCCAACGTCCTGACTTTC
D: TRBD1
V: TRBV9
J: TRBJ2-6

CDR3: CASNLGTSGNTGELFF
DNA: TGTGCCAGCAATCTAGGGACTAGCGGAAACACCGGGGAGCTGTTTTTT
D: TRBD2
V: TRBV7-9
J: TRBJ2-2

CDR3: CSVEVGQGGRTEALF
DNA: TGCAGCGTTGAAGTGGGACAGGGTGGTCGCACTGAAGCTCTCTTT
D: TRBD1
V: TRBV29-1
J: TRBJ1-1

CDR3: CASSPRTSGGRDTQYF
DNA: TGCGCCAGCAGCCCCAGGACTAGCGGGGGCCGAGATACGCAGTATTTT
D: TRBD2
V: TRBV4-1
J: TRBJ2-3

CDR3: CAISDPGGENYGYTF
DNA: TGTGCCATCAGTGACCCGGGAGGCGAGAACTATGGCTACACCTTC
D: .
V: TRBV10-3
J: TRBJ1-2

CDR3: CASSLQGATEAFF
DNA: TGTGCCAGCAGCTTACAGGGGGCCACTGAAGCTTTCTTT
D: TRBD1
V: TRBV28
J: TRBJ1-1

CDR3: CASSLAGLIYGYTF
DNA: TGTGCCAGCAGCTTAGCGGGACTGATCTATGGCTACACCTTC
D: .
V: TRBV7-9
J: TRBJ1-2

CDR3: CASSTDRDQPQHF
DNA: TGTGCCAGCTCAACTGACAGGGATCAGCCCCAGCATTTT
D: TRBD1
V: TRBV18
J: TRBJ1-5

CDR3: CASSSTSGGLTDTQYF
DNA: TGCGCCAGCAGCTCGACTAGCGGGGGGCTAACAGATACGCAGTATTTT
D: TRBD2
V: TRBV5-1
J: TRBJ2-3

CDR3: CASSLRLGSGGYNEQFF
DNA: TGTGCCAGCAGCCTACGACTCGGTAGCGGGGGTTATAATGAGCAGTTCTTC
D: TRBD2
V: TRBV7-2
J: TRBJ2-1

CDR3: CASSPKTGRNQPQHF
DNA: TGTGCCAGCAGCCCTAAGACAGGGCGGAATCAGCCCCAGCATTTT
D: TRBD1
V: TRBV7-9
J: TRBJ1-5

CDR3: CASSLGTIRQTQYF
DNA: TGCGCCAGCAGCCTCGGGACTATCCGACAGACCCAGTACTTC
D: TRBD2
V: TRBV5-1
J: TRBJ2-5

CDR3: CASSLGASITDTQYF
DNA: TGTGCCAGCAGCTTGGGGGCGTCTATCACAGATACGCAGTATTTT
D: .
V: TRBV7-9
J: TRBJ2-3

CDR3: CASSMPGQGAGYGYTF
DNA: TGTGCCAGCAGTATGCCGGGACAGGGGGCAGGATATGGCTACACCTTC
D: TRBD1
V: TRBV25-1
J: TRBJ1-2

CDR3: CSVVPGGFHEQYF
DNA: TGCAGCGTTGTGCCGGGTGGGTTCCACGAGCAGTACTTC
D: .
V: TRBV29-1
J: TRBJ2-7

CDR3: CASSFGIGGVYGYTF
DNA: TGTGCCAGCAGTTTCGGGATAGGGGGCGTATATGGCTACACCTTC
D: TRBD1
V: TRBV28
J: TRBJ1-2

CDR3: CASSLVGTSLGGETQYF
DNA: TGTGCCAGCAGCTTAGTAGGGACTAGTCTTGGTGGAGAGACCCAGTACTTC
D: TRBD2
V: TRBV7-2
J: TRBJ2-5

CDR3: CAGSGDRSSYNEQFF
DNA: TGTGCTGGTTCGGGAGATCGGAGCTCCTACAATGAGCAGTTCTTC
D: .
V: TRBV28
J: TRBJ2-1

CDR3: CAISPSGRDNEQFF
DNA: TGTGCCATCAGTCCTAGCGGGAGGGACAATGAGCAGTTCTTC
D: TRBD2
V: TRBV10-3
J: TRBJ2-1

CDR3: CASSPWGGSNQPQHF
DNA: TGCGCCAGCAGCCCATGGGGGGGGAGCAATCAGCCCCAGCATTTT
D: .
V: TRBV4-1
J: TRBJ1-5

CDR3: CASGLNRGNTEAFF
DNA: TGTGCTAGTGGTTTGAACAGGGGGAACACTGAAGCTTTCTTT
D: TRBD1
V: TRBV12-5
J: TRBJ1-1

CDR3: CASSLGGTYEQYF
DNA: TGTGCCAGCAGCCTGGGGGGGACCTACGAGCAGTACTTC
D: TRBD2
V: TRBV11-3
J: TRBJ2-7

CDR3: CASTVRDSVNQPQHF
DNA: TGTGCCAGTACCGTCCGGGACAGCGTTAATCAGCCCCAGCATTTT
D: TRBD1
V: TRBV19
J: TRBJ1-5

CDR3: CASSQEGEGLHF
DNA: TGTGCCAGCAGCCAAGAGGGTGAGGGCCTCCACTTT
D: .
V: TRBV4-2
J: TRBJ1-6

CDR3: CASSQDGRVGAGELFF
DNA: TGTGCCAGCAGCCAAGATGGGAGGGTCGGGGCAGGGGAGCTGTTTTTT
D: TRBD2
V: TRBV4-2
J: TRBJ2-2

CDR3: CASSPLTRELFF
DNA: TGTGCCAGCAGTCCCCTCACTCGGGAGCTGTTTTTT
D: .
V: TRBV6-5
J: TRBJ2-2

CDR3: CASSSGQYGYTF
DNA: TGTGCCAGCAGCTCGGGACAGTATGGCTACACCTTC
D: TRBD1
V: TRBV5-6
J: TRBJ1-2

CDR3: CASSFRTGGTEAFF
DNA: TGTGCCAGCAGTTTCCGGACAGGGGGCACTGAAGCTTTCTTT
D: TRBD1
V: TRBV6-5
J: TRBJ1-1